This T cell receptor beta chain stems from a study of cytomegalovirus exposure and HLA in healthy donors (dated 2017 in TCRdb). For the study in its entirety: According to a later analysis, the 110 or so validation repertoires were produced on the same platform as the roughly 600 repertoires of the first cohort. The study aimed to test whether cataloging public T cell receptors could reveal signatures of past pathogen exposure. In addition to the first cohort of 666 subjects, a separate validation cohort of 130 or so different subjects was used. To predict cytomegalovirus infection status, the study combined high-throughput TCR immunosequencing, statistical association of individual TCRs with disease status, and machine learning.

From its cysteine to its phenylalanine, the CDR3 spans 14 amino acids. Kept here is only the CDR3 DNA, which spans 42 bases and is read in frame from base 1. Reading the germline V gene (reference sequence) gives CDR1 MNHEY and CDR2 SMNVEV. Trimming removed 5 bases from V and 5 bases from J, leaving 16 bases between the germline ends. On this clone: What antigen it recognizes has not been identified. No much larger clone is present one base from it, and per-base qualities are unavailable.

The library came from the immunoSEQ multiplex PCR assay. On the authors' methods: A statistical classification framework was built to diagnose cytomegalovirus status from the catalog of TCR beta chain sequences. The source is immuneACCESS, and TCRdb retained only in-frame sequences with V and J called. Part of the clones is not carried over; for the studies checked, unresolved V genes explain less than half of this, and the remainder is unexplained. V and J calls and clone size are given by that table; D and trimming were obtained from the DNA. Counted in this sample were 150,000 to 200,000 clones; around 86% of them appeared once. In total, the top ten clones hold around 1.6% of the sample. The donors belonged to the validation cohort of around 110 subjects, which was separate from the approximately 700-subject first cohort. Overall study outcomes, separate from this receptor: In vitro tests confirmed that a few of the cytomegalovirus-associated TCR beta chains recognize cytomegalovirus antigens. While some public TCRs were present in many individuals, most TCR sequences turned up only very rarely across donors. It was suggested by the authors that the approach could potentially be generalized to other disease states and immunological phenotypes. Subsequent analysis determined that TCRs grouped into clusters in the first cohort also showed a tendency toward co-occurrence across the approximately 120 validation repertoires, and approximately 93% of cluster scores exceeded 0. Cytomegalovirus status was reported to be diagnosed by the classifier with high specificity and sensitivity in both the original and validation cohorts. A later analysis had no HLA typing for the validation cohort, so co-occurrence there was scored across all 110 or so repertoires. A total of about 180 TCR beta chains were listed by the study as associated with cytomegalovirus.

This TCR was recovered from a woman aged 18-35 years in good health and CMV-seronegative. The sample taken for sequencing was PBMCs. Rearrangement joined TRBV27 to TRBJ2-7; perhaps TRBD2 is the D gene, with 5 bases matching. The encoded CDR3 is CASSPLARAHEQYF. The DNA sequence is TGTGCCAGCAGTCCGCTAGCCCGGGCCCACGAGCAGTACTTC.